The clone carrying this T cell receptor beta chain appeared a single time. This sample is part of a study of neoadjuvant anti-PD-1 for oral cavity cancer. Germline assignment: CDR1 GTSNPN and CDR2 SVGIG (reference sequence). Trimming took off 4 bases at V and 6 bases at J, with 15 bases between the two ends. The CDR3 has 13 amino acids. Method: immunoSEQ multiplex PCR; TCRdb's copy keeps in-frame clones and lacks some. The sample has 14,000 or so clones, about 81% seen once. As for time point: after neoadjuvant nivolumab, at surgical resection. Sequences were derived from PBMCs, sampled after nivolumab (anti-PD-1) treatment. This TCR derives from a person aged 35-79 years with oral cavity squamous cell carcinoma. This sequence joins TRBV30 and TRBJ1-2, with D maybe TRBD1 (5 bases). The chain's CDR3 is CAWTLWQGDGYTF. CDR3 bases: TGTGCCTGGACCCTTTGGCAGGGTGATGGCTACACCTTC.